This T cell receptor beta chain was profiled in a study of T-cell memory formation after mild COVID-19. Study information: Largely donor-specific sequence clusters came from a couple of donors.

TCRdb processed the 5' RACE reads anew with MiXCR; each CDR3 protein has one entry. The data contain around 340,000 distinct CDR3 sequences, 20% to 25% of them singletons. Trimming cost V 4 bases and J 8 bases; bases outside gene matches: 12. Germline V gene lookup returns CDR1 LNHDA and CDR2 SQIVND (reference sequence). This CDR3 is 15 amino acids long. J is TRBJ1-2 and V is TRBV19; TRBD1 agrees at 8 bases. The material sequenced was PBMCs or a T cell subset sorted from them (not recorded which). This receptor was identified in an adult woman who had mild COVID-19 (a few samples of this study predate the infection). Cell type and time point are not known. CDR3 sequence reads: CASSTPRDRFSGYTF. For the CDR3, the DNA is TGTGCCAGTAGTACTCCTCGGGACAGGTTCTCCGGCTACACCTTC. The entire variable domain, with the rest obtained from reference TRBV19 and TRBJ1-2, is as follows: DGGITQSPKYLFRKEGQNVTLSCEQNLNHDAMYWYRQDPGQGLRLIYYSQIVNDFQKGDIAEGYSVSREKKESFPLTVTSAQKNPTAFYLCASSTPRDRFSGYTFGSGTRLTVV.